This T cell receptor (beta chain) was sequenced in a study of blood T cells in healthy people across ages. Study at large: About one barcoded beta molecule per two T cells was the capture yield of template switching. Findings and limits, study-wide: Conclusively comparing naive with antigen-experienced cells was impossible with unsorted PBMCs.

Sample-barcoded 5' priming and a J-beta primer mix drove a second PCR of roughly 6 to 12 cycles. One entry per CDR3 protein results from TCRdb running MiXCR on the 5' RACE reads. The repertoire includes about 1 million distinct CDR3 sequences, 45% of them detected once, and approximately 17% sits in the top ten. Remarks on this clonotype: Its specificity is not known.

CDR1 SEHNR and CDR2 FQNEAQ come from the germline V gene (reference sequence). The V and J ends lost 2 bases and 6 bases respectively, with 14 bases between them. The CDR3 spans 14 residues. The sample providers were healthy Caucasian people from Russia, aged about 6 to 95. The J gene is TRBJ2-7, the V gene TRBV7-9; D is unresolved. The source is a woman aged 55-69 years in good health. Sequenced: blood. In DNA, the CDR3 is TGTGCCAGCAGCTTATCCCCCTCCGTAAGCGAGCAGTACTTC. It codes for CASSLSPSVSEQYF.